This TCR beta chain originates from a study of T cells in Graves' hyperthyroidism and ophthalmopathy. To note about this clonotype: Its antigen is not identified. This may be a read error, as it is one base from a much larger clone.

RNA transcripts gave rise to amplified TCR beta CDR3 regions. During a first-round RT-PCR of the TCR CDR3, the HTBI primer set was used. TCRdb redid the calling of the multiplex PCR reads with MiXCR, one entry per CDR3 protein. The sample carries around 530,000 distinct CDR3 sequences, 17% recorded once. General observations from the study: Classification by a 13 V-J model distinguished ophthalmopathy from stable hyperthyroidism. Within blood appeared most thyroid clonotypes that had expanded above 0.001. Ophthalmopathy got predicted by the model a median 6.5 months before its onset.

V was shortened by 3 bases and J by 5 bases, with 8 bases between the two germline ends. The CDR3 spans 13 residues. Germline V gene lookup returns CDR1 SGHTA and CDR2 FQGNSA. Sequencing was done on a sample of blood. The clonotype was recovered from a young woman with Graves' ophthalmopathy. This chain uses TRBV7-2 with TRBJ2-1, with unresolved D. The CDR3 coding sequence is TGTGCCAGCAGCTTCGCCGGACACAATGAGCAGTTCTTC. It is translated as CASSFAGHNEQFF.